This record covers a single TCR beta chain. The data were obtained in a study of blood T cell repertoires in COVID-19. In the study overall: Samples taken during acute and convalescent COVID-19 were collected in the United States, Italy and Spain. Sample material is recorded as cDNA or gDNA derived from T cells, B-cell-depleted T cells, or PBMCs.

Trimming removed 4 bases from V and 7 bases from J; junction bases left unmatched: 12. Germline CDR1 and CDR2: MGHRA and YSYEKL. This CDR3 contains 16 residues. As processed by the authors: Nucleated cell number was recorded as an estimate derived from reference gene primer amplification. Here immunoSEQ multiplex PCR was the method, and the copy in TCRdb shows in-frame clones only, minus some. V, J and clone size were drawn from that table, and D and trimming were deduced from the DNA. In the table there are around 300,000 clones, about nine tenths of which are singletons. V and J are TRBV4-1 and TRBJ2-1, with TRBD2 identical over 8 bases. This TCR was recovered from a man between 18 and 35 years old with active or convalescent COVID-19. Source material: peripheral blood. The CDR3 DNA is TGCGCCAGCAGCCCCCTATGGGGAGCGGGAGATAATGAGCAGTTCTTC. It translates to CASSPLWGAGDNEQFF.